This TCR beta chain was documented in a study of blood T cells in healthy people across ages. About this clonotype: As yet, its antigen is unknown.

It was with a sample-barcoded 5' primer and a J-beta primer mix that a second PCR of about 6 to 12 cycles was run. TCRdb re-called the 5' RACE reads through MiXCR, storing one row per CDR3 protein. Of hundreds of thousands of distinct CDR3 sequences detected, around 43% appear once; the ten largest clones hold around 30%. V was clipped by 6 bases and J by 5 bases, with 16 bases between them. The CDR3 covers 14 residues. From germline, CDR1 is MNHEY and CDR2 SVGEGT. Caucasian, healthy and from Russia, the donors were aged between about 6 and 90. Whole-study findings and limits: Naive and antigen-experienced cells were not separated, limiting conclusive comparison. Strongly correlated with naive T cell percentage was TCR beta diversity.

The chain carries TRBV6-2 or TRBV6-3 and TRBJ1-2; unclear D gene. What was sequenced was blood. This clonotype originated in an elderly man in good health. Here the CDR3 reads CASRPNGRFYGYTF. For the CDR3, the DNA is TGTGCCAGCAGACCCAACGGACGGTTTTATGGCTACACCTTC.